This TCR beta chain was sequenced for a study of CXCR3-negative and CXCR3-positive naive CD8 T cells. Via 5' RACE with UMI labels, TRB cDNA libraries were prepared. Reprocessing the 5' RACE reads, TCRdb reports a single entry for every CDR3 protein and omits DNA. The sample has tens of thousands of distinct CDR3 sequences, and its top ten clones hold about a quarter. Germline V gene data show CDR1 as DFQATT and CDR2 as SNEGSKA (reference sequence). The CDR3 is 16 residues long. The chain joins TRBV20-1 to TRBJ2-7; the TRBD2 assignment by TCRdb is unverifiable without DNA. Sequencing was carried out using memory CD8+ T cells from blood. This sequence was found in a human donor in good health. Some clones in this sample may be carry-over from other donors' samples. CDR3 sequence: CSARDPRTSGSYEQYF.